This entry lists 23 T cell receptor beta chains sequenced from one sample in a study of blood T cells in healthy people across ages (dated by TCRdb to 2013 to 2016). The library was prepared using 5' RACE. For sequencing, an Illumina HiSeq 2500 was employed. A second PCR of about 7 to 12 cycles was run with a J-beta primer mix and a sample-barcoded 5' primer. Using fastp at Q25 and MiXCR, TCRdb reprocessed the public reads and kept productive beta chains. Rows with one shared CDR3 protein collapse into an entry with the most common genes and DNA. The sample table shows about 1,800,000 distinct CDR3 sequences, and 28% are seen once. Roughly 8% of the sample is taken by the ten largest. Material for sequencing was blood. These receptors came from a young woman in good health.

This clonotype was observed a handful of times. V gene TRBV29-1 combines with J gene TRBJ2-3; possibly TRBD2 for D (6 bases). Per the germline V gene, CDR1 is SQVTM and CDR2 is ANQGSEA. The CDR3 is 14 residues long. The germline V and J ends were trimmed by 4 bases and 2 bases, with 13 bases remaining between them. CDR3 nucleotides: TGCAGCGTTGCCCGGGGGAAGATCACAGATACGCAGTATTTT. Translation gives CSVARGKITDTQYF.

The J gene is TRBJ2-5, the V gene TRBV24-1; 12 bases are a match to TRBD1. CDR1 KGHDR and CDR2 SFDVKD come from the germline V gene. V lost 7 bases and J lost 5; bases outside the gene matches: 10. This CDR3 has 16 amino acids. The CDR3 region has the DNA TGTGCCACCAGCGATCCCCGGGACAGGGGGCAGGAGACCCAGTACTTC. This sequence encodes CATSDPRDRGQETQYF.

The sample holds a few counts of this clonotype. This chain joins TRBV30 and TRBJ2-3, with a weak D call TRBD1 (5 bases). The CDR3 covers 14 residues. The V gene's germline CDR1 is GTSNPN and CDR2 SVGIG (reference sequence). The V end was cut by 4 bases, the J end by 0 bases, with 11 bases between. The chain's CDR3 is CAWNKGLSTDTQYF. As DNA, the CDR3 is TGTGCCTGGAATAAGGGGCTCAGCACAGATACGCAGTATTTT.

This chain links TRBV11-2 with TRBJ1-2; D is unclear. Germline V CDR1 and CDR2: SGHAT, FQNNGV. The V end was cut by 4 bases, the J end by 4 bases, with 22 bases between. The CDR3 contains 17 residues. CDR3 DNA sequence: TGTGCCAGCAGCTCACCCCCTCCCGGTGACCCTTTCTATGGCTACACCTTC. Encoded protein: CASSSPPPGDPFYGYTF.

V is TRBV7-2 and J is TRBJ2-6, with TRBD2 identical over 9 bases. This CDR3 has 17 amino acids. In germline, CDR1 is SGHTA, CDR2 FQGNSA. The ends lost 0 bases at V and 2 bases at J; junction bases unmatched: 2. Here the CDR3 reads CASSLASGGPGANVLTF. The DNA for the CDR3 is TGTGCCAGCAGCTTAGCTAGCGGGGGCCCTGGGGCCAACGTCCTGACTTTC.

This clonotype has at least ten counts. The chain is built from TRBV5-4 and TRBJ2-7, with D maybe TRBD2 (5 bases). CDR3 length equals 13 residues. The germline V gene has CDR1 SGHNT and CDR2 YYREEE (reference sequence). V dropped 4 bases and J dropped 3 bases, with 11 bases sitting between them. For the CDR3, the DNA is TGTGCCAGCAGCCGAGGCGGGTACTACGAGCAGTACTTC. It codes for CASSRGGYYEQYF.

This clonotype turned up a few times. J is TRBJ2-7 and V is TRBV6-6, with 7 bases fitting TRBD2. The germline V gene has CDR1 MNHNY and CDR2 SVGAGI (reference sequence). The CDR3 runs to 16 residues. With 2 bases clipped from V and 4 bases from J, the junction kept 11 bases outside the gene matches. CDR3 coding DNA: TGTGCCAGCAGTTACAATTTAGCGGGTTTGGGGTACGAGCAGTACTTC. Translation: CASSYNLAGLGYEQYF.

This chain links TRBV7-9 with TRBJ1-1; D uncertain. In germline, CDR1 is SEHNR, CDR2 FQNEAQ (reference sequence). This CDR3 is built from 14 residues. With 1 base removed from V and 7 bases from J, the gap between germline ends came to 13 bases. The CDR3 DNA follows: TGTGCCAGCAGCTTAGGAGGGCGGATAGATGAAGCTTTCTTT. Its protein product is CASSLGGRIDEAFF.

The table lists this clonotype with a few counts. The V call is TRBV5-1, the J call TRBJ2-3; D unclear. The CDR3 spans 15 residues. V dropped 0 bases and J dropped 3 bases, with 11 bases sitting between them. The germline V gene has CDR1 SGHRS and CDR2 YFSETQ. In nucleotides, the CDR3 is TGCGCCAGCAGCTTGGCGGGTATCGAAACAGATACGCAGTATTTT. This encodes CASSLAGIETDTQYF.

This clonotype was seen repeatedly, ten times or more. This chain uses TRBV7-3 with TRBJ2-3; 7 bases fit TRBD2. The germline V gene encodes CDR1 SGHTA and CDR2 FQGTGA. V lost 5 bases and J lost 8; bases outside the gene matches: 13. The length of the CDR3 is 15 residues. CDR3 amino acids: CASSPGIEGRGTQYF. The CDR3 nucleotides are TGTGCCAGCAGCCCAGGGATAGAAGGGAGGGGTACGCAGTATTTT.

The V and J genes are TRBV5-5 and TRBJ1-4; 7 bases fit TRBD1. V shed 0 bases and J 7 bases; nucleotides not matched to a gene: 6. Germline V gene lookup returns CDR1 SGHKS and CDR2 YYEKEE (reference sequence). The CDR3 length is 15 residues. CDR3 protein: CASSLAGGRTEKLFF. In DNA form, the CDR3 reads TGTGCCAGCAGCTTGGCAGGGGGGCGCACTGAAAAACTGTTTTTT. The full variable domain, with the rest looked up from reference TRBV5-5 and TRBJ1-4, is DAGVTQSPTHLIKTRGQQVTLRCSPISGHKSVSWYQQVLGQGPQFIFQYYEKEERGRGNFPDRFSARQFPNYSSELNVNALLLGDSALYLCASSLAGGRTEKLFFGSGTQLSVL.

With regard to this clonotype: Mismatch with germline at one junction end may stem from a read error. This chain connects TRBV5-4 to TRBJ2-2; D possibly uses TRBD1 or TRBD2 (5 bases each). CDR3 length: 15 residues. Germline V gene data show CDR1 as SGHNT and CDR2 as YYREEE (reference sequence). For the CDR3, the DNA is TGTGGCAGCAGCGGAACCTGGGACGGTGGCGGGGAGCTGTTTTTT. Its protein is CGSSGTWDGGGELFF.

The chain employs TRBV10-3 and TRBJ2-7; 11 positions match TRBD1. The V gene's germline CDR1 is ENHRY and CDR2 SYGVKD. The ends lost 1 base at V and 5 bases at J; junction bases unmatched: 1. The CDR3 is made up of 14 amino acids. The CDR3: CAISEWTGGDEQYF. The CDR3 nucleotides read TGTGCCATCAGTGAGTGGACAGGGGGCGACGAGCAGTACTTC.

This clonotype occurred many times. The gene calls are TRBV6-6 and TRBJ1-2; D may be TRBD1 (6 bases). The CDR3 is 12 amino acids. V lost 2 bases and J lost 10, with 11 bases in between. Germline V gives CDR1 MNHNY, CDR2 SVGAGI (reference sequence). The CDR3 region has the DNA TGTGCCAGCAGTTACCAAGGGGGAGTCTACACCTTC. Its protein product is CASSYQGGVYTF.

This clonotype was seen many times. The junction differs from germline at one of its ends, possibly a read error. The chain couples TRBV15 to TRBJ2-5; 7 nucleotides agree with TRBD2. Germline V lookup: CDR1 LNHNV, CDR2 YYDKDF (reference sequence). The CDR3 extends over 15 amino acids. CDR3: CATRRGGGGQETQYF. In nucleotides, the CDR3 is TGTGCCACCAGGAGAGGTGGGGGGGGCCAAGAGACCCAGTACTTC. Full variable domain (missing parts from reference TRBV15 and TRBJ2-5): DAMVIQNPRYQVTQFGKPVTLSCSQTLNHNVMYWYQQKSSQAPKLLFHYYDKDFNNEADTPDNFQSRRPNTSFCFLDIRSPGLGDTAMYLCATRRGGGGQETQYFGPGTRLLVL.

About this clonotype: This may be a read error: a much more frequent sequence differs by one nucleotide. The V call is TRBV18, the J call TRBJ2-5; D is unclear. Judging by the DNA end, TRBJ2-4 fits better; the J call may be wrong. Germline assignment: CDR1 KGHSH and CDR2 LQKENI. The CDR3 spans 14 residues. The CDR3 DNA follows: TGTGCCAGCTCACGGGGTCCGAGCAAAAACATTCAGTACTTC. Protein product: CASSRGPSKNIQYF.

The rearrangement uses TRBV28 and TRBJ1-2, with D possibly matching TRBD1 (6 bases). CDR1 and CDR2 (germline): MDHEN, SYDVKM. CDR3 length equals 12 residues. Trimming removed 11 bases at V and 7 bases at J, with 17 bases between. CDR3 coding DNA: TGTGCCGCAGACAGGTTTGGAGCTGGCTACACCTTC. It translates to CAADRFGAGYTF.

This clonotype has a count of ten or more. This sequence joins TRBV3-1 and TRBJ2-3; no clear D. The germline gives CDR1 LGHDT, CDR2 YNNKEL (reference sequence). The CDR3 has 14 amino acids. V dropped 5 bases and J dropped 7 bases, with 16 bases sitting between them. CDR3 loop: CASSSTAMTYTQYF. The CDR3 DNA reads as TGTGCCAGCAGCTCAACCGCCATGACCTATACGCAGTATTTT.

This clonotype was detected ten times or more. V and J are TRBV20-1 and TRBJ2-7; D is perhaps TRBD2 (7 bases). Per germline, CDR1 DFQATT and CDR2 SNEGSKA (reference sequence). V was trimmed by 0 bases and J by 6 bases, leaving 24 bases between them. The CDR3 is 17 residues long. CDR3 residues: CSARDLSLGGQIGEQYF. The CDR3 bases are TGCAGTGCTAGAGATCTCTCCCTCGGGGGGCAAATTGGCGAGCAGTACTTC.

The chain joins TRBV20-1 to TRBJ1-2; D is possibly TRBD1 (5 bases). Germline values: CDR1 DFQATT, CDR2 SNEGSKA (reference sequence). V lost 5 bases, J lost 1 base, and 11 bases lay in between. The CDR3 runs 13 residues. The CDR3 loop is CSAFTDSNYGYTF. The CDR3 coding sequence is TGCAGTGCTTTTACCGACAGTAACTATGGCTACACCTTC.

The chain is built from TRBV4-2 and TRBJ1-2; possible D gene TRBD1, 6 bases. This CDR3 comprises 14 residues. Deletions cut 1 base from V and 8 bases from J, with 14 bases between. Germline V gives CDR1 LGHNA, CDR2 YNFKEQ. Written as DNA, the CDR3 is TGTGCCAGCAGCCAAGTCGAGGGGGTGGAAGGCTACACCTTC. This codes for CASSQVEGVEGYTF.

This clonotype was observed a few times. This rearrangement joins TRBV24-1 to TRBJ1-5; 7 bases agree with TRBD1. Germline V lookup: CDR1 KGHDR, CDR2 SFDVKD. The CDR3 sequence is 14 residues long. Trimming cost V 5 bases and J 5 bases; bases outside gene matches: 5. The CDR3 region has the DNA TGTGCCACCAGTGTCGGGGACAGTGATCAGCCCCAGCATTTT. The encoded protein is CATSVGDSDQPQHF.

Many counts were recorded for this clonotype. The CDR3 loop reads CASSQGSGYEQYF. In DNA, the CDR3 is TGCGCCAGCAGCCAAGGGTCCGGCTACGAGCAGTACTTC. The chain employs TRBV4-3 and TRBJ2-7; D is undetermined. The CDR3 runs to 13 residues. V lost 1 base to trimming and J lost 3 bases, with 7 bases between them. From germline, CDR1 is LGHNA and CDR2 YSLEER.